Below are 23 T cell receptor beta chains sequenced from a single sample in a study of T-cell memory formation after mild COVID-19. TCRdb used MiXCR to reprocess the 5' RACE reads, holding one entry per CDR3 protein. Of approximately 150,000 distinct CDR3 sequences listed, under 7% are singletons. Sequences were obtained from PBMCs or a T cell subset sorted from them (not recorded which). These TCRs come from an adult woman who had mild COVID-19 (a few samples of this study predate the infection). Cell type and time point are not known.

This clonotype showed up just a few times. This chain uses TRBV2 with TRBJ2-1; 12 nucleotides agree with TRBD2. Germline CDR1 reads SNHLY; CDR2 reads FYNNEI. Losses at the gene ends were 2 bases for V and 0 bases for J; bases not matched to a gene: 8. There are 19 residues in the CDR3. CDR3 loop: CASSERASGRGSSYNEQFF. In nucleotides, the CDR3 is TGTGCCAGCAGTGAACGAGCTAGCGGGAGGGGTAGCTCCTACAATGAGCAGTTCTTC. Together with reference TRBV2 and TRBJ2-1, the CDR3 gives the full variable domain: EPEVTQTPSHQVTQMGQEVILRCVPISNHLYFYWYRQILGQKVEFLVSFYNNEISEKSEIFDDQFSVERPDGSNFTLKIRSTKLEDSAMYFCASSERASGRGSSYNEQFFGPGTRLTVL.

This rearrangement joins TRBV3-1 to TRBJ2-2; D might be TRBD1 or TRBD2, each matching 6 bases. This CDR3 contains 16 residues. V lost 4 bases to trimming and J lost 3 bases, with 15 bases between them. The germline V gene encodes CDR1 LGHDT and CDR2 YNNKEL (reference sequence). CDR3: CASSRYGGLDTGELFF. The CDR3 DNA sequence: TGTGCCAGCAGCCGATATGGGGGGCTTGACACCGGGGAGCTGTTTTTT.

This clonotype has more than one count but fewer than ten. The rearrangement links TRBV18 to TRBJ2-7; D is possibly TRBD1 or TRBD2 (7 bases each). CDR3 size: 13 residues. Trimming cost V 3 bases and J 5 bases, with 11 bases left between them. Germline V gives CDR1 KGHSH, CDR2 LQKENI. CDR3 in amino acids: CASSPTGRDEQYF. The CDR3 nucleotides are TGTGCCAGCTCACCGACAGGGAGGGACGAGCAGTACTTC.

In its sample, this clonotype was seen a few times. This rearrangement joins TRBV18 to TRBJ2-1; the D gene is possibly TRBD1 (7 bases). CDR1 and CDR2 from the germline V gene are KGHSH and LQKENI. This CDR3 contains 16 residues. The V gene lost 0 bases and the J gene lost 6 bases, with 15 bases spanning the gap. CDR3 bases: TGTGCCAGCTCACCACCAAACAGGGGAGGCCGCAATGAGCAGTTCTTC. Its translation is CASSPPNRGGRNEQFF.

This clonotype was detected many times. The J gene is TRBJ2-7, the V gene TRBV2; D gene uncertain. Germline CDR1 and CDR2: SNHLY and FYNNEI. The CDR3 has 13 amino acids. V was cut by 3 bases and J by 2 bases, with 8 bases left in between. The CDR3 DNA sequence: TGTGCCAGCAGTGACGATAGGGCCTACGAGCAGTACTTC. It translates to CASSDDRAYEQYF.

This clonotype was counted between two and nine times. The J gene is TRBJ1-2, the V gene TRBV5-1; 8 bases are shared with TRBD1. Losses at the gene ends were 4 bases for V and 6 bases for J; bases not matched to a gene: 8. CDR1 and CDR2 (germline): SGHRS, YFSETQ. The CDR3 is 14 residues long. CDR3 region: CASSQDRGGDGYTF. The CDR3 nucleotides read TGCGCCAGCAGCCAAGACAGGGGTGGTGATGGCTACACCTTC.

The chain links TRBV7-3 to TRBJ2-5, with D possibly being TRBD1 or TRBD2 (5 bases each). V lost 4 bases and J 2 bases, leaving 8 bases between the germline ends. CDR3 length: 13 amino acids. The germline CDR1 and CDR2 sequences are SGHTA and FQGTGA. CDR3 amino acids: CASSSGRQETQYF. CDR3 nucleotide sequence: TGTGCCAGCAGCTCGGGACGGCAAGAGACCCAGTACTTC.

This clonotype was seen a single time. The chain joins TRBV7-8 to TRBJ2-3, with TRBD2 identical over 7 bases. The CDR3 covers 17 residues. Germline-derived CDR1 and CDR2 are SGHVS and FQNEAQ. Trimming took 6 bases from V and 5 from J; bases not matched to a gene: 17. CDR3 amino acids: CASSPTRLAVLGDTQYF. CDR3 coding DNA: TGTGCCAGCAGTCCCACCCGTCTAGCGGTCCTTGGAGATACGCAGTATTTT. The full variable domain, rest sourced from reference TRBV7-8 and TRBJ2-3, is GAGVSQSPRYKVAKRGQDVALRCDPISGHVSLFWYQQALGQGPEFLTYFQNEAQLDKSGLPSDRFFAERPEGSVSTLKIQRTQQEDSAVYLCASSPTRLAVLGDTQYFGPGTRLTVL.

This clonotype was counted ten times or more. The gene calls are TRBV30 and TRBJ2-1; TRBD2 matches 7 bases. The germline gives CDR1 GTSNPN, CDR2 SVGIG (reference sequence). This CDR3 has 14 amino acids. Unmatched junction bases numbered 10, after V lost 4 bases and J lost 7 bases. CDR3 in amino acids: CAWIIGAGNNEQFF. CDR3 bases: TGTGCCTGGATAATAGGAGCGGGAAATAATGAGCAGTTCTTC.

This clonotype occurred a few times. The chain employs TRBV2 and TRBJ2-5, with a weak D call TRBD2 (6 bases). Germline V gene sequence: CDR1 SNHLY, CDR2 FYNNEI. The CDR3 covers 15 residues. V was shortened by 7 bases and J by 4 bases, with 19 bases between the two germline ends. In DNA form, the CDR3 reads TGTGCCAGCATTGGAAAGAGGACTATCGGAGAGACCCAGTACTTC. Amino acid sequence: CASIGKRTIGETQYF.

The chain recombines TRBV7-9 with TRBJ1-2; maybe TRBD1 (6 bases). V was clipped by 4 bases and J by 4 bases, with 10 bases between them. Germline values: CDR1 SEHNR, CDR2 FQNEAQ (reference sequence). The CDR3 totals 13 residues. The CDR3 reads CASSSRTVYGYTF. The CDR3 nucleotides read TGTGCCAGCAGCTCCCGGACAGTCTATGGCTACACCTTC.

The chain couples TRBV10-3 to TRBJ2-6, with a weak D call TRBD2 (5 bases). The CDR3 contains 18 residues. The germline CDR1 and CDR2 sequences are ENHRY and SYGVKD. V lost 0 bases to trimming and J lost 0 bases, with 12 bases between them. CDR3 amino acids: CAISESRARFSGANVLTF. The CDR3 DNA reads as TGTGCCATCAGTGAGTCGAGGGCGCGGTTCTCTGGGGCCAACGTCCTGACTTTC.

This clonotype was observed a handful of times. This chain joins TRBV6-6 and TRBJ2-1, with a possible D match to TRBD2 (7 bases). The CDR3 sequence is 15 residues long. CDR1 is MNHNY, CDR2 SVGAGI, per germline (reference sequence). Trimming took off 7 bases at V and 0 bases at J, with 13 bases between the two ends. CDR3 residues: CASILGGGSYNEQFF. Written as DNA, the CDR3 is TGTGCCAGCATCCTAGGGGGGGGCTCCTACAATGAGCAGTTCTTC.

In this sample, this clonotype turned up a few times. The CDR3 sequence is CASSHPGGDYEQYF. CDR3 DNA sequence: TGTGCCAGCAGCCACCCAGGGGGGGACTACGAGCAGTACTTC. V gene TRBV7-9 combines with J gene TRBJ2-7; the D gene could be TRBD1 or TRBD2 (7 bases each). With 5 bases removed from V and 3 bases from J, the gap between germline ends came to 14 bases. The CDR3 runs to 14 residues. CDR1 is SEHNR and CDR2 is FQNEAQ in the germline V gene (reference sequence).

The sample holds a few counts of this clonotype. The DNA for the CDR3 is TGTGCCTGGAGTGTAGGTATGACTAGCGGGCACACAGATACGCAGTATTTT. Translation gives CAWSVGMTSGHTDTQYF. This sequence joins TRBV30 and TRBJ2-3; TRBD2 agrees at 10 bases. Germline V gene lookup returns CDR1 GTSNPN and CDR2 SVGIG (reference sequence). V lost 0 bases and J lost 2; bases outside the gene matches: 8. This CDR3 has 17 amino acids.

This clonotype appeared many times. The chain combines TRBV7-9 with TRBJ2-3; the match to TRBD2 covers 10 bases. This CDR3 is built from 15 residues. J gave up 1 base and V 5 bases, and 3 bases lay outside the gene matches. Germline V gene data show CDR1 as SEHNR and CDR2 as FQNEAQ (reference sequence). The CDR3, as DNA: TGTGCCAGCAGCGTCGGGACTAGCGGCACAGATACGCAGTATTTT. As protein: CASSVGTSGTDTQYF. Looking up the rest from reference TRBV7-9 and TRBJ2-3 gives the full variable domain: DTGVSQNPRHKITKRGQNVTFRCDPISEHNRLYWYRQTLGQGPEFLTYFQNEAQLEKSRLLSDRFSAERPKGSFSTLEIQRTEQGDSAMYLCASSVGTSGTDTQYFGPGTRLTVL.

This clonotype was detected a few times. The chain links TRBV10-3 to TRBJ2-3; perhaps TRBD1 as D (6 bases). Germline V lookup: CDR1 ENHRY, CDR2 SYGVKD. The CDR3 consists of 17 residues. Trimming removed 0 bases at V and 3 bases at J, with 16 bases between. The CDR3 is CAISESAGALRTDTQYF. CDR3 nucleotides: TGTGCCATCAGTGAGTCGGCAGGGGCCCTGAGAACAGATACGCAGTATTTT.

The table lists this clonotype with a few counts. The chain joins TRBV7-6 to TRBJ2-7; TRBD2 matches 12 bases. Unmatched junction bases numbered 3, after V lost 1 base and J lost 5 bases. Germline V gene lookup returns CDR1 SGHVS and CDR2 FNYEAQ. The CDR3 runs 15 residues. CDR3 DNA sequence: TGTGCCAGCAGCTTAGTGACTAGCGGGAGCAACGAGCAGTACTTC. It encodes CASSLVTSGSNEQYF. The full variable domain, in which reference TRBV7-6 and TRBJ2-7 provide the parts outside the CDR3, is GAGVSQSPRYKVTKRGQDVALRCDPISGHVSLYWYRQALGQGPEFLTYFNYEAQQDKSGLPNDRFSAERPEGSISTLTIQRTEQRDSAMYRCASSLVTSGSNEQYFGPGTRLTVT.

This clonotype occurred a few times. This chain joins TRBV7-2 and TRBJ2-7, with 9 nucleotides matching TRBD2. The CDR3 contains 16 residues. Trimming took 0 bases from V and 1 from J; bases not matched to a gene: 4. Germline V lookup: CDR1 SGHTA, CDR2 FQGNSA. CDR3 nucleotide sequence: TGTGCCAGCAGCTTAGCAGCGGGAGGCCTATCCTACGAGCAGTACTTC. Its protein is CASSLAAGGLSYEQYF.

This clonotype has ten or more counts. The V and J genes are TRBV12-3 or TRBV12-4 and TRBJ1-5, with D possibly being TRBD1 (5 bases). This CDR3 is 14 amino acids long. V gave up 3 bases and J gave up 3 bases, with 9 bases separating them. As DNA, the CDR3 is TGTGCCAGCAGTTTGGGGCAGAACAATCAGCCCCAGCATTTT. This sequence encodes CASSLGQNNQPQHF.

This clonotype was seen at least ten times. The chain carries TRBV7-6 and TRBJ2-2; 8 nucleotides agree with TRBD1. Per the germline V gene, CDR1 is SGHVS and CDR2 is FNYEAQ. V was pared by 5 bases and J by 4 bases, with 6 bases of the junction left unmatched. The CDR3 has 15 residues. In nucleotides, the CDR3 is TGTGCCAGCAGCACCTCGACAGGGGTCACCGGGGAGCTGTTTTTT. It translates to CASSTSTGVTGELFF.

This clonotype has a count of ten or more. The genes are TRBV6-5 and TRBJ1-3; the D gene is possibly TRBD1 (5 bases). Germline CDR1 reads MNHEY; CDR2 reads SVGAGI. The CDR3 runs to 13 residues. Between the trimmed V and J ends, which lost 11 bases and 2 bases, there was a span of 13 bases. The CDR3 is CASGREAGNTIYF. The CDR3 DNA is TGTGCCTCAGGGAGGGAAGCTGGAAACACCATATATTTT.

CDR3 bases: TGTGCCAGCAGTTTTACGCGGGTCCAGGACACTGAAGCTTTCTTT. It specifies CASSFTRVQDTEAFF. The chain combines TRBV12-3 or TRBV12-4 with TRBJ1-1; D not certain. There are 15 residues in the CDR3. Trimming shortened V by 3 bases and J by 3 bases, and 14 bases separated the two germline ends.